This is a list of T cell receptor beta chains from one sample in a study of beta chain features in type 1 diabetes. Libraries were prepared by immunoSEQ multiplex PCR; TCRdb keeps only in-frame clonotypes and omits some of them. The sample shows about 150,000 clones, 10% of them seen only once. Specimen: central memory CD4+ T cells from blood. All receptors come from a man younger than 45 with type 1 diabetes. Each CDR3 is given without its conserved first and last residue. Each record gives: V gene, clone size, CDR3 protein. Expanded clones are given a class, and other clones once, few, many or no size at all.

v_gene: TRBV19
abundance: NA
CDR3aa: ASSLPGGGNEQF

v_gene: TRBV11-2
abundance: NA
CDR3aa: ASSSGLTDTQY

v_gene: TRBV30
abundance: few
CDR3aa: AWSVGASGSGANVLT

v_gene: TRBV4-1
abundance: few
CDR3aa: ASSQGLAGDNEQF

v_gene: TRBV6-6
abundance: few
CDR3aa: ASRPGQDQPQH

v_gene: TRBV27
abundance: NA
CDR3aa: ASSSLLAGLAYEQY

v_gene: TRBV2
abundance: NA
CDR3aa: ASRGGLAGGSKQY

v_gene: TRBV5-1
abundance: few
CDR3aa: ASSPAGVQETQY

v_gene: TRBV30
abundance: NA
CDR3aa: AWSVGGNLINQPQH

v_gene: TRBV28
abundance: NA
CDR3aa: ASKFLDRTYEQY

v_gene: TRBV5-1
abundance: few
CDR3aa: ASSGLSSYNEQF

v_gene: TRBV7-6
abundance: NA
CDR3aa: ASSLSGLGNGYEQY

v_gene: TRBV7-6
abundance: few
CDR3aa: ASSRAGTSGTGDTQY

v_gene: TRBV11-2
abundance: few
CDR3aa: ASSLDRGQQETQY

v_gene: TRBV28
abundance: few
CDR3aa: ASSPTGRGNQPQH

v_gene: TRBV6-5
abundance: few
CDR3aa: ASSTGSGAYEQY

v_gene: TRBV4-2
abundance: few
CDR3aa: ASSHAQGAVTEAF

v_gene: TRBV27
abundance: few
CDR3aa: ASSFPGQGAKTF

v_gene: TRBV6-5
abundance: NA
CDR3aa: ASSEDNQPQH

v_gene: TRBV28
abundance: few
CDR3aa: ASSSLSGRFYNEQF

v_gene: TRBV18
abundance: few
CDR3aa: ASSFQGLGTEQY

v_gene: TRBV28
abundance: many
CDR3aa: ASSLAGIQY

v_gene: TRBV7-2
abundance: few
CDR3aa: ASSLDGTSVQTQY

v_gene: TRBV28
abundance: few
CDR3aa: ASIRGGNEQY

v_gene: TRBV7-9
abundance: few
CDR3aa: ASRINRDTEAF

v_gene: TRBV28
abundance: NA
CDR3aa: ASYTGQANEKLF

v_gene: TRBV2
abundance: few
CDR3aa: ASSSGLSYEQY

v_gene: TRBV2
abundance: few
CDR3aa: ASSAGQGSGTDTQY

v_gene: TRBV4-3
abundance: NA
CDR3aa: ASSQADSRTDTQY

v_gene: TRBV7-3
abundance: NA
CDR3aa: ASSVNAGSYEQY

v_gene: TRBV10-3
abundance: few
CDR3aa: AICREDHNEQF

v_gene: TRBV19
abundance: NA
CDR3aa: ASSRTVSSYEQY

v_gene: TRBV6-6
abundance: many
CDR3aa: ASSTEGGYGQY

v_gene: TRBV7-2
abundance: NA
CDR3aa: ASSITGFLYGYT

v_gene: TRBV30
abundance: NA
CDR3aa: AWGRDRGFGEQY

v_gene: TRBV9
abundance: few
CDR3aa: ASSVSSTDTQY

v_gene: TRBV7-8
abundance: NA
CDR3aa: ASSLEREVGQPQH

v_gene: TRBV4-1
abundance: few
CDR3aa: ASSQATGGFYGQY

v_gene: TRBV18
abundance: NA
CDR3aa: ASSPSRDEQF

v_gene: TRBV4-3
abundance: few
CDR3aa: ASSQERAGGRY

v_gene: TRBV30
abundance: few
CDR3aa: AWTGGDTGELF

v_gene: TRBV5-4
abundance: NA
CDR3aa: ASSSGTASYGYT

v_gene: TRBV7-7
abundance: few
CDR3aa: ASSPGLDSYEQY